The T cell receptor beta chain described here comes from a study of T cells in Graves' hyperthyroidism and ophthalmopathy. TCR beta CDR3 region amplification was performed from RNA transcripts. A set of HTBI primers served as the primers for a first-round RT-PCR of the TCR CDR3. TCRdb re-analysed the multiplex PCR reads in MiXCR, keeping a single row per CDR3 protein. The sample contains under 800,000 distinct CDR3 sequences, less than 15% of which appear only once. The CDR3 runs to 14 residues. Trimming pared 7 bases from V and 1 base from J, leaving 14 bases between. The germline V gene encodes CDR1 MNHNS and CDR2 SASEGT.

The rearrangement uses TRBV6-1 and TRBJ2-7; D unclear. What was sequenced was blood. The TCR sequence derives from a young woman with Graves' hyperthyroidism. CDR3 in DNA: TGTGCCAGCACCGCAAATCTGATATCCTACGAGCAGTACTTC. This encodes CASTANLISYEQYF.